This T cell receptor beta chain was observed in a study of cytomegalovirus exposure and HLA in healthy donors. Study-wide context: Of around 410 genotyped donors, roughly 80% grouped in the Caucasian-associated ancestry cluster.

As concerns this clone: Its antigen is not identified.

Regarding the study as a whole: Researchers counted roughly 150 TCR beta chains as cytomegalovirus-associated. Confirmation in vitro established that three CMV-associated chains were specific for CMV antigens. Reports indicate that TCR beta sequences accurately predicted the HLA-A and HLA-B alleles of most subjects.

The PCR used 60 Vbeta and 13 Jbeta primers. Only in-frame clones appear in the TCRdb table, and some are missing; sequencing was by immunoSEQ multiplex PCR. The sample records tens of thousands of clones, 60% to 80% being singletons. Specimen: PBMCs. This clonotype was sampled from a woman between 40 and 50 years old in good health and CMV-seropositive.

CDR3 coding DNA: TGTGCCAGCAGTCCGGGACAGGGGGGCACTGAAGCTTTCTTT. It yields the protein CASSPGQGGTEAFF. This chain uses TRBV6-6 with TRBJ1-1; 11 bases map to TRBD1. The V and J ends lost 5 bases and 4 bases, in that order; junction bases with no gene match: 3. The CDR3 consists of 14 residues. In germline, CDR1 is MNHNY, CDR2 SVGAGI (reference sequence).